These 17 T cell receptor beta chains share one sample of origin, sequenced in a study of OX40 agonist ivuxolimab in advanced cancers. Profiled with immunoSEQ multiplex PCR; TCRdb holds only in-frame clones, not every one. The sample contains approximately 66,000 clones, around 85% of which appear only once. The specimen was CD4+ or CD8+ T cells sorted from blood, collected in a trial of the OX40 agonist ivuxolimab. The source of these receptors is an adult with an advanced solid tumor such as melanoma, head and neck, liver or kidney cancer.

V is TRBV2 and J is TRBJ2-2; the D call may be TRBD1 or TRBD2 (5 bases each). The CDR3 sequence is 16 residues long. In germline, CDR1 is SNHLY, CDR2 FYNNEI. Trimming cost V 3 bases and J 4 bases, with 15 bases left between them. This CDR3 is CASSDLGVPFTGELFF. CDR3 coding DNA: TGTGCCAGCAGTGACTTGGGGGTTCCATTCACCGGGGAGCTGTTTTTT.

The gene calls are TRBV6-6 and TRBJ1-1; D is undetermined. The CDR3 is 15 amino acids. Germline loops: CDR1 MNHNY, CDR2 SVGAGI (reference sequence). The ends were cut back, 3 bases at V and 8 bases at J, with 19 bases in the middle. The CDR3 sequence is CASSYSRHTLLEAFF. As DNA, the CDR3 is TGTGCCAGCAGTTATTCTCGGCACACTCTATTAGAAGCTTTCTTT.

This chain joins TRBV5-5 and TRBJ1-2, with D possibly matching TRBD1 (6 bases). The length of the CDR3 is 16 residues. The germline V and J ends were trimmed by 0 bases and 0 bases, with 12 bases remaining between them. Germline loops: CDR1 SGHKS, CDR2 YYEKEE (reference sequence). The CDR3 region has the DNA TGTGCCAGCAGCTTGGGGGGAACAGGGTCTAACTATGGCTACACCTTC. Protein product: CASSLGGTGSNYGYTF.

On this clone itself: A read error is likely, as this CDR3 ends without the conserved phenylalanine or tryptophan. No DNA is shown, since the ends of the CDR3 on it are uncertain; the CDR3 is the one TCRdb lists. The chain joins TRBV21-1 to TRBJ1-6; the table's D call, TRBD1, has no DNA check behind it. TRBV21-1 is a documented pseudogene. The CDR3 is 15 residues long, counting both termini. The CDR3 sequence: CASSKPQGYNSPLHL.

The chain recombines TRBV6-1 with TRBJ2-3; the D is unclear. Germline V gives CDR1 MNHNS, CDR2 SASEGT. With 4 bases removed from V and 2 bases from J, the gap between germline ends came to 10 bases. CDR3 length: 14 amino acids. CDR3 nucleotide sequence: TGTGCCAGCAGTGGACGACTTATCACAGATACGCAGTATTTT. Translation: CASSGRLITDTQYF.

The chain recombines TRBV5-4 with TRBJ1-2, with D uncertain. With 3 bases removed from V and 3 bases from J, the gap between germline ends came to 9 bases. Germline V gives CDR1 SGHNT, CDR2 YYREEE (reference sequence). The CDR3 length is 13 residues. The DNA of the CDR3 is TGTGCCAGCAGCTCAGACGGTCACTATGGCTACACCTTC. It specifies CASSSDGHYGYTF.

The J gene is TRBJ1-6, the V gene TRBV4-1, with D unclear. This CDR3 region has 14 residues. Deletions cut 2 bases from V and 7 bases from J, with 9 bases between. Germline-derived CDR1 and CDR2 are MGHRA and YSYEKL. The CDR3 DNA reads TGCGCCAGCAGCCAATTCAATCAGAATTCACCCCTCCACTTT. As protein: CASSQFNQNSPLHF.

This clone has a handful of counts. The chain carries TRBV5-5 and TRBJ1-5; D unclear. Germline V lookup: CDR1 SGHKS, CDR2 YYEKEE (reference sequence). V was clipped by 0 bases and J by 5 bases, with 6 bases between them. The CDR3 covers 13 residues. The CDR3 DNA is TGTGCCAGCAGCTTGGACCGAGATCAGCCCCAGCATTTT. Translation gives CASSLDRDQPQHF.

The chain employs TRBV5-6 and TRBJ1-1; D might be TRBD1 (6 bases). V lost 4 bases to trimming and J lost 1 base, with 14 bases between them. Germline CDR1 and CDR2: SGHDT and YYEEEE. The length of the CDR3 is 15 residues. The CDR3 sequence is CASSHSGGRNTEAFF. The CDR3 DNA follows: TGTGCCAGCAGCCACTCTGGGGGGCGGAACACTGAAGCTTTCTTT.

The rearrangement joins TRBV11-2 to TRBJ2-1; D unclear. CDR1 is SGHAT, CDR2 FQNNGV, per germline. V lost 2 bases to trimming and J lost 6 bases, with 11 bases between them. The CDR3 spans 14 residues. CDR3 in amino acids: CASSLRPTGNEQFF. DNA of the CDR3: TGTGCCAGCAGCTTAAGACCTACTGGCAATGAGCAGTTCTTC.

J is TRBJ2-5 and V is TRBV5-5; no firm D call. This CDR3 has 11 residues. Trimming removed 0 bases at V and 6 bases at J, with 3 bases between. Germline V lookup: CDR1 SGHKS, CDR2 YYEKEE (reference sequence). In nucleotides, the CDR3 is TGTGCCAGCAGCTTGGGAAAGACCCAGTACTTC. Translation gives CASSLGKTQYF.

V is TRBV28 and J is TRBJ1-1; tentatively, D is TRBD1 (5 bases). Trimming took 5 bases from V and 4 from J, leaving 17 bases between them. Germline values: CDR1 MDHEN, CDR2 SYDVKM. The CDR3 has 15 residues. CDR3 DNA sequence: TGTGCCAGCAGTCCCCTGGGAGGGGAATTCACTGAAGCTTTCTTT. Translation gives CASSPLGGEFTEAFF.

The chain combines TRBV5-4 with TRBJ2-5; 9 bases map to TRBD2. There are 16 residues in the CDR3. The junction had 10 bases not matched to a gene; V was cut back by 4 bases and J by 3 bases. CDR1 SGHNT and CDR2 YYREEE come from the germline V gene (reference sequence). The CDR3 DNA reads TGTGCCAGCAGCCGAGGGACTAGCAGGGTGGAAGAGACCCAGTACTTC. This sequence encodes CASSRGTSRVEETQYF. The complete variable domain, with remaining parts taken from reference TRBV5-4 and TRBJ2-5, reads ETGVTQSPTHLIKTRGQQVTLRCSSQSGHNTVSWYQQALGQGPQFIFQYYREEENGRGNFPPRFSGLQFPNYSSELNVNALELDDSALYLCASSRGTSRVEETQYFGPGTRLLVL.

The chain couples TRBV19 to TRBJ1-5, with D uncertain. V was pared by 7 bases and J by 4 bases, with 14 bases between. Germline lookup yields CDR1 LNHDA and CDR2 SQIVND (reference sequence). CDR3 size: 14 residues. The CDR3 nucleotides are TGTGCCAGTACCTCGAACGACGGTAATCAGCCCCAGCATTTT. It is translated as CASTSNDGNQPQHF.

The rearrangement joins TRBV5-3 to TRBJ2-1, with TRBD2 identical over 12 bases. TRBV5-3 is known as an ORF, though its function is uncertain. V dropped 10 bases and J dropped 10; count of bases not matched to a gene: 15. There are 15 residues in the CDR3. The DNA of the CDR3 is TGTGCCCTAAGGACTAGCGGGAAGAAAGGAGAAGAGCAGTTCTTC. Amino acid sequence: CALRTSGKKGEEQFF.

CDR3 residues: CASSINRGYSMQPQHF. CDR3 bases: TGTGCCAGCAGTATAAACAGGGGTTATAGTATGCAGCCCCAGCATTTT. V usage is TRBV28 and J usage is TRBJ1-5, with TRBD1 matching 7 bases. CDR3 length equals 16 residues. The germline gives CDR1 MDHEN, CDR2 SYDVKM. V lost 5 bases and J lost 7; bases outside the gene matches: 14. The variable domain in full, with the rest retrieved from reference TRBV28 and TRBJ1-5, is DVKVTQSSRYLVKRTGEKVFLECVQDMDHENMFWYRQDPGLGLRLIYFSYDVKMKEKGDIPEGYSVSREKKERFSLILESASTNQTSMYLCASSINRGYSMQPQHFGDGTRLSIL.

The chain is built from TRBV11-1 and TRBJ2-3; 8 bases line up with TRBD2. The J segment lost 6 bases and the V segment lost 1 base, leaving 6 bases of the junction unmatched. Germline V CDR1 and CDR2: SGHAT, FQDESV (reference sequence). The CDR3 has 15 amino acids. DNA for the CDR3: TGTGCCAGCAGCTTAGACGGCGGGGGGAGGGATACGCAGTATTTT. Its translation is CASSLDGGGRDTQYF. Using reference TRBV11-1 and TRBJ2-3 for the parts outside the CDR3, the full variable domain is EAEVAQSPRYKITEKSQAVAFWCDPISGHATLYWYRQILGQGPELLVQFQDESVVDDSQLPKDRFSAERLKGVDSTLKIQPAELGDSAMYLCASSLDGGGRDTQYFGPGTRLTVL.